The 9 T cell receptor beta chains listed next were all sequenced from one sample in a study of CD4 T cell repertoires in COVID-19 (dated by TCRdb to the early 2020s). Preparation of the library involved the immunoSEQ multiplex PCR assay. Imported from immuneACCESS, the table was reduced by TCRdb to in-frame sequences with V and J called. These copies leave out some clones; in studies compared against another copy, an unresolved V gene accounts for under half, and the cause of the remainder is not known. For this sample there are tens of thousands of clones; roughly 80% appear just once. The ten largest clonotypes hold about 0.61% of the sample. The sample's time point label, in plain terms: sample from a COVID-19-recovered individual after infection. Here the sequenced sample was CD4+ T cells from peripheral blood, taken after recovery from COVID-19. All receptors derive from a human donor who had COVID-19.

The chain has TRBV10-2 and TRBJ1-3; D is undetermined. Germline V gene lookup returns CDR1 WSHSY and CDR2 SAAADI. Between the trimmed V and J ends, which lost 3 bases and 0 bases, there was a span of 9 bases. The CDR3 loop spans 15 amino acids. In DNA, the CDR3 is TGCGCCAGCAGTGATAGGCCGCTCTCTGGAAACACCATATATTTT. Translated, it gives CASSDRPLSGNTIYF.

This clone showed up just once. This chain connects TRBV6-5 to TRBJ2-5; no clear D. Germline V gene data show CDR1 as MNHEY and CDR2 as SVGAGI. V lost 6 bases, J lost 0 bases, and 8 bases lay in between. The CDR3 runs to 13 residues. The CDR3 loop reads CASRYGDQETQYF. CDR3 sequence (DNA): TGTGCCAGCAGGTACGGCGACCAAGAGACCCAGTACTTC.

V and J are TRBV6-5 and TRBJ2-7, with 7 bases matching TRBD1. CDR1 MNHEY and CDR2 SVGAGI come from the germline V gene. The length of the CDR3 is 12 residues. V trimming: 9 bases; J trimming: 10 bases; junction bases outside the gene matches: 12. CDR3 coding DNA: TGTGCCAGTCGCCAGGGGGACAGAAAACAGTACTTC. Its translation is CASRQGDRKQYF.

The CDR3 DNA reads TGTGCCAGTAGTCCCCGGGGGTCCAGGCCGGGCTACACCTTC. Translation: CASSPRGSRPGYTF. The chain uses TRBV19 and TRBJ1-2; D is perhaps TRBD1 (5 bases). Deletions cut 5 bases from V and 8 bases from J, with 18 bases between. The CDR3 has 14 residues. The V gene's germline CDR1 is LNHDA and CDR2 SQIVND (reference sequence).

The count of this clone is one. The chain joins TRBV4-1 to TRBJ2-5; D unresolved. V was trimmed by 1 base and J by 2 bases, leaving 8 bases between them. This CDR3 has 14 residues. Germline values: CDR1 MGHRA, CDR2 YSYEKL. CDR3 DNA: TGCGCCAGCAGCCAAGGCGGAGTACAAGAGACCCAGTACTTC. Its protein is CASSQGGVQETQYF.

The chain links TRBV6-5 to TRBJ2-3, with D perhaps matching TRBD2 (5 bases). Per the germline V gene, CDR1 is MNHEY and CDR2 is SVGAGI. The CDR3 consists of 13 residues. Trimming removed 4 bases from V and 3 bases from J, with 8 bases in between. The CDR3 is CASSWRRTDTQYF. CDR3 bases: TGTGCCAGCAGTTGGAGGAGAACAGATACGCAGTATTTT.

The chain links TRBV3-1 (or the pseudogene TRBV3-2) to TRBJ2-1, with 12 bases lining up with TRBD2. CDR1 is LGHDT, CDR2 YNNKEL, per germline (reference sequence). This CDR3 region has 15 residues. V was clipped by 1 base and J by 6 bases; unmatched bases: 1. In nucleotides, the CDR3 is TGTGCCAGCAGCCAAGCTAGCGGGAGGGCCAATGAGCAGTTCTTC. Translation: CASSQASGRANEQFF.

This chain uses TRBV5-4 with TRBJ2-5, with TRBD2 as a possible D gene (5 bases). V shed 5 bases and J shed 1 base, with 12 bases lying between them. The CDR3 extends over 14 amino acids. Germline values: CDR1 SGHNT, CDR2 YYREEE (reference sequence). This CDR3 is CASRLDVVQETQYF. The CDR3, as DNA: TGTGCCAGCAGACTAGACGTTGTCCAAGAGACCCAGTACTTC.

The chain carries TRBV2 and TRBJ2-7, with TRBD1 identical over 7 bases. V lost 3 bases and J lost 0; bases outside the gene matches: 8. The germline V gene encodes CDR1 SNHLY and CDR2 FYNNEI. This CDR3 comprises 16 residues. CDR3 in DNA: TGTGCCAGCAGTGATTTAGCAGGGGGTACCTCCTACGAGCAGTACTTC. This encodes CASSDLAGGTSYEQYF. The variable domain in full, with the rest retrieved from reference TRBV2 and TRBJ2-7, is EPEVTQTPSHQVTQMGQEVILRCVPISNHLYFYWYRQILGQKVEFLVSFYNNEISEKSEIFDDQFSVERPDGSNFTLKIRSTKLEDSAMYFCASSDLAGGTSYEQYFGPGTRLTVT.